This TCR beta chain was sequenced in a study of T cell responses to AZD1222 COVID-19 vaccine. Study-wide results and caveats: White British donors predominated, females outnumbered males, and clonal diversity was possibly underestimated. Reports say nearly half of spike-specific TCRs go after unmutated variant regions.

Second-dose recipients at about 4 or about 12 weeks were treated as one pooled group. The V and J ends lost 3 bases and 6 bases respectively, with 17 bases between them. Germline V gene lookup returns CDR1 SGHTA and CDR2 FQGNSA. The CDR3 consists of 15 residues. Assay used: immunoSEQ multiplex PCR; TCRdb lists only in-frame clones, some missing. The table lists under 170,000 clones, around nine tenths of them singletons. With regard to this clone: Its antigen remains unknown.

The material sequenced was peripheral blood, taken 28 days after the second AZD1222 dose. V usage is TRBV7-2 and J usage is TRBJ1-2; maybe TRBD1 (5 bases). The TCR comes from an adult who received the AZD1222 COVID-19 vaccine. CDR3 sequence (DNA): TGTGCCAGCAGCTTTGAGTCCGGGGACGTTGATGGCTACACCTTC. Amino acid sequence: CASSFESGDVDGYTF.